Each of the 18 T cell receptor beta chains below was sequenced from the same sample in a study of identical twins. TCRdb re-called the 5' RACE reads through MiXCR, storing one row per CDR3 protein. The sample contains a few hundred thousand distinct CDR3 sequences, around 9% of which appear only once. The sample comprised naive T cells sorted from blood. The receptors shown here come from a woman aged 45-60 years in good health.

This clonotype was counted a few times. The CDR3 here is CASSSDNFGYEQFF. CDR3 DNA sequence: TGCGCCAGCAGCTCGGATAATTTTGGCTATGAGCAGTTCTTC. This rearrangement joins TRBV5-1 to TRBJ2-1; unclear D gene. V was clipped by 3 bases and J by 8 bases, with 15 bases between them. The germline V gene encodes CDR1 SGHRS and CDR2 YFSETQ. This CDR3 is 14 amino acids long.

The chain recombines TRBV7-2 with TRBJ2-7; D gene uncertain. This CDR3 has 15 residues. V lost 5 bases and J 2 bases, leaving 16 bases between the germline ends. Germline V CDR1 and CDR2: SGHTA, FQGNSA. The CDR3 coding sequence is TGTGCCAGCAGCCCTTACAGCGTAGGTACCTACGAGCAGTACGTC. Amino acids: CASSPYSVGTYEQYV.

This clonotype was picked up many times. V and J are TRBV24-1 and TRBJ2-1; 13 nucleotides align to TRBD2. CDR1 is KGHDR, CDR2 SFDVKD, per germline. Losses at the gene ends were 9 bases for V and 7 bases for J; bases not matched to a gene: 8. The CDR3 consists of 15 residues. The CDR3 sequence is CATSGLAGVYNEQFF. The CDR3 DNA follows: TGTGCCACCTCTGGACTAGCGGGAGTGTATAATGAGCAGTTCTTC.

CDR3 in DNA: TGCAGCGTTGCCGGTGGGCACTTAGGGGCAGAGACCCAGTACTTC. This codes for CSVAGGHLGAETQYF. The genes are TRBV29-1 and TRBJ2-5; D possibly corresponds to TRBD1 (5 bases). V lost 4 bases and J lost 4, with 19 bases in between. Germline CDR1 reads SQVTM; CDR2 reads ANQGSEA. The CDR3 is 15 amino acids.

A word on this clonotype: A junction end diverges from the germline sequence, so it may reflect a read error. The rearrangement uses TRBV4-1 and TRBJ2-2; TRBD2 matches at 7 bases. The length of the CDR3 is 16 residues. CDR1 MGHRA and CDR2 YSYEKL come from the germline V gene. The CDR3 bases are TGCGCCAGCAGCCAAGGAACGCGGGGGAACCCCGGGGAGCTGTTTTTT. It translates to CASSQGTRGNPGELFF.

This clonotype was detected only a few times. The chain is built from TRBV9 and TRBJ1-3; 7 bases are shared with TRBD1. The CDR3 consists of 16 residues. From germline, CDR1 is SGDLS and CDR2 YYNGEE. V shed 3 bases and J 0 bases; nucleotides not matched to a gene: 6. As DNA, the CDR3 is TGTGCCAGCAGCGGTCGAAAGGGGGCCTCTGGAAACACCATATATTTT. It specifies CASSGRKGASGNTIYF.

This clonotype was found many times. The rearrangement joins TRBV20-1 to TRBJ1-2, with 7 bases that match TRBD1. The V and J ends lost 5 bases and 7 bases, in that order; junction bases with no gene match: 7. CDR1 DFQATT and CDR2 SNEGSKA come from the germline V gene (reference sequence). CDR3 length: 12 amino acids. DNA for the CDR3: TGCAGTGCTGTTGACAGGGTATTTGGCTACACCTTC. Amino acid sequence: CSAVDRVFGYTF.

This clonotype was picked up many times. The rearrangement joins TRBV5-1 to TRBJ2-7; no firm D call. V was trimmed by 0 bases and J by 1 base, leaving 11 bases between them. The CDR3 consists of 15 residues. Looked up from germline, CDR1 is SGHRS and CDR2 is YFSETQ. This chain's CDR3 is CASSLGGSSSYEQYV. The CDR3 bases are TGCGCCAGCAGCTTGGGAGGATCCTCATCCTACGAGCAGTACGTC.

The V gene is TRBV12-3 or TRBV12-4, the J gene TRBJ2-7; a weak D match, TRBD2 (6 bases). V shed 8 bases and J shed 2 bases, with 13 bases lying between them. The CDR3 loop spans 13 amino acids. CDR3 in amino acids: CASRRGKTYEQYV. The CDR3 nucleotides are TGTGCCAGCCGGCGGGGCAAAACCTACGAGCAGTACGTC.

V and J are TRBV24-1 and TRBJ2-3; D is perhaps TRBD2 (6 bases). The CDR3 is made up of 14 amino acids. V was pared by 0 bases and J by 4 bases, with 7 bases between. Per germline, CDR1 KGHDR and CDR2 SFDVKD. This CDR3 reads CATSDLPGADTQYF. The CDR3 DNA reads TGTGCCACCAGTGATTTGCCGGGAGCAGATACGCAGTATTTT.

The table lists this clonotype with many counts. V usage is TRBV10-3 and J usage is TRBJ1-1; weak D call: TRBD1 (5 bases). With 6 bases removed from V and 5 bases from J, the gap between germline ends came to 16 bases. This CDR3 comprises 14 residues. Per the germline V gene, CDR1 is ENHRY and CDR2 is SYGVKD. The CDR3 nucleotides are TGTGCCATCAGCGGGGGAACTGGGGGGACTGAAGCTTTCTTT. This translates into CAISGGTGGTEAFF.

The chain carries TRBV5-1 and TRBJ2-6, with a possible D match to TRBD2 (6 bases). Per the germline V gene, CDR1 is SGHRS and CDR2 is YFSETQ. This CDR3 is built from 19 residues. Trimming pared 3 bases from V and 0 bases from J, leaving 19 bases between. CDR3 protein: CASSSGLGAGRSGANVLTF. CDR3 DNA: TGCGCCAGCAGCTCCGGGCTGGGTGCGGGGCGCTCTGGGGCCAACGTCCTGACTTTC.

This chain joins TRBV6-5 and TRBJ2-6; D not resolved. Germline CDR1 MNHEY, CDR2 SVGAGI. V lost 4 bases and J lost 0, with 10 bases in between. The CDR3 covers 16 residues. The CDR3 sequence: CASSSYNPSGANVLTF. CDR3 nucleotides: TGTGCCAGCAGTTCCTACAACCCCTCTGGGGCCAACGTCCTGACTTTC.

This clonotype occurred a few times. The chain recombines TRBV5-1 with TRBJ2-3; 9 bases are shared with TRBD2. The CDR3 has 17 residues. Germline loops: CDR1 SGHRS, CDR2 YFSETQ. V lost 4 bases and J lost 4; bases outside the gene matches: 13. This CDR3 reads CASSHGVAGESADTQYF. CDR3 nucleotide sequence: TGCGCCAGCAGCCACGGGGTAGCGGGAGAGAGCGCAGATACGCAGTATTTT.

In its sample, this clonotype was seen a few times. The V gene is TRBV6-6, the J gene TRBJ2-7; 9 bases match TRBD2. The CDR3 is 15 amino acids. V shed 3 bases and J 4 bases; nucleotides not matched to a gene: 7. Germline V CDR1 and CDR2: MNHNY, SVGAGI (reference sequence). As DNA, the CDR3 is TGTGCCAGCAGTTATCTAGCGGGATTGGGGTACGAGCAGTACTTC. It encodes CASSYLAGLGYEQYF.

Notes on this clonotype: Sequence at one end of the junction differs from germline and may be a read error. The J gene is TRBJ1-1, the V gene TRBV11-1, with a possible D match to TRBD1 (6 bases). Germline CDR1 is SGHAT and CDR2 is FQDESV (reference sequence). This CDR3 has 15 amino acids. CDR3 bases: TGTACCAGCAGTTATGACAGGACCTCGAACACTGAAGCTTTCTTT. It yields the protein CTSSYDRTSNTEAFF.

The V and J genes are TRBV27 and TRBJ2-1; 7 positions agree with TRBD2. The J segment lost 12 bases and the V segment lost 5 bases, leaving 7 bases of the junction unmatched. Germline V gene lookup returns CDR1 MNHEY and CDR2 SMNVEV (reference sequence). The CDR3 is made up of 12 amino acids. Here the CDR3 DNA reads TGTGCCAGCAGTCTTCCCGGGACTATGCAGTTCTTC. Translating it yields CASSLPGTMQFF.

This clonotype was seen only a few times. V is TRBV12-5 and J is TRBJ2-7; no firm D call. V was clipped by 7 bases and J by 1 base, with 11 bases between them. Germline V CDR1 and CDR2: LGHNT, FRNRAP. CDR3 length equals 13 residues. The CDR3 bases are TGTGCTAGTGCCATCGACCTATCCTACGAGCAGTACTTC. Translating gives CASAIDLSYEQYF.